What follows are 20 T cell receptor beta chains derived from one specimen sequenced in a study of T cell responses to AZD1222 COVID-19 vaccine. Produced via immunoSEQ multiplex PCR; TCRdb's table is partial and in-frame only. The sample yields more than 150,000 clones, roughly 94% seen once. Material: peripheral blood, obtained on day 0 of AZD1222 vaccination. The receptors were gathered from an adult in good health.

CDR3 coding DNA: TGTGCCAGCAGCCTCGAAAAGAACACCATATATTTT. It translates to CASSLEKNTIYF. The chain has TRBV12-3 or TRBV12-4 and TRBJ1-3; D ambiguous. CDR3 length equals 12 residues. V gave up 6 bases and J gave up 7 bases, with 10 bases separating them.

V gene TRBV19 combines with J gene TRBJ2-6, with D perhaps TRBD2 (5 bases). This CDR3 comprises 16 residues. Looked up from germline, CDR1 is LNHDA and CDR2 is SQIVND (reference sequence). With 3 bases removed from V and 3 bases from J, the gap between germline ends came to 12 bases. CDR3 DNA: TGTGCCAGTAGTATTGTACGGGGTGATGGGGCCAACGTCCTGACTTTC. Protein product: CASSIVRGDGANVLTF.

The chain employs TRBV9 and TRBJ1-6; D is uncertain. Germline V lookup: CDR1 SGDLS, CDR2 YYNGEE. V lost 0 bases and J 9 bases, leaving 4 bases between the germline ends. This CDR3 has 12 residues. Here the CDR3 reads CASSVDGSPLHF. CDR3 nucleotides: TGTGCCAGCAGCGTAGATGGTTCACCCCTCCACTTT.

The CDR3 region is CASSPRGGTDTGELFF. The CDR3 bases are TGTGCCAGCTCACCCCGGGGGGGTACGGACACCGGGGAGCTGTTTTTT. V gene TRBV18 combines with J gene TRBJ2-2, with 8 nucleotides matching TRBD2. V lost 3 bases and J lost 3; bases outside the gene matches: 6. The CDR3 sequence is 16 residues long. Germline values: CDR1 KGHSH, CDR2 LQKENI.

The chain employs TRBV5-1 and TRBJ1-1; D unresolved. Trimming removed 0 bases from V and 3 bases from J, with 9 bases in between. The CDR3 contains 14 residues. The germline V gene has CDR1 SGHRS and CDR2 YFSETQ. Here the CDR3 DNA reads TGCGCCAGCAGCTTGGTCGGGATGGACACTGAAGCTTTCTTT. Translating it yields CASSLVGMDTEAFF.

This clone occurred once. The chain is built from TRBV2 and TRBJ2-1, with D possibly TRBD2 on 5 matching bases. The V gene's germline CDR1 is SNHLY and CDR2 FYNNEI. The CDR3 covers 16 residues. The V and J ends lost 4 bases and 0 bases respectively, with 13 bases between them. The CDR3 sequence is CASSGGLMTSYNEQFF. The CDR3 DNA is TGTGCCAGCAGTGGCGGACTGATGACCTCCTACAATGAGCAGTTCTTC.

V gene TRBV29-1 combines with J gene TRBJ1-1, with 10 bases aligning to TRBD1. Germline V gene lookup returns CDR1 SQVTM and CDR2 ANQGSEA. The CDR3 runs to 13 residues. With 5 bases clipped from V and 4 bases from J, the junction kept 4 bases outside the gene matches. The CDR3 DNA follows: TGCAGCGTTCGGACAGGGGGGAGCACTGAAGCTTTCTTT. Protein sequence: CSVRTGGSTEAFF.

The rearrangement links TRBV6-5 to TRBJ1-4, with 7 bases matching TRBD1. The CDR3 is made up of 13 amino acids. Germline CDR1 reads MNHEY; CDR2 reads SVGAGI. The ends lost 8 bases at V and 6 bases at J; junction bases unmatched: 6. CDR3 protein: CASGTAAYEKLFF. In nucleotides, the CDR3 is TGTGCCAGCGGGACAGCCGCCTATGAAAAACTGTTTTTT.

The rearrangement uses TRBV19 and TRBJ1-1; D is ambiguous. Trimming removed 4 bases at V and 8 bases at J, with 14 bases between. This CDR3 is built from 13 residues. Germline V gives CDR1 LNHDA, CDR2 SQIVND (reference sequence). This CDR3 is CASSTALGREAFF. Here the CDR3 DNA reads TGTGCCAGTAGTACTGCTCTGGGTCGAGAAGCTTTCTTT.

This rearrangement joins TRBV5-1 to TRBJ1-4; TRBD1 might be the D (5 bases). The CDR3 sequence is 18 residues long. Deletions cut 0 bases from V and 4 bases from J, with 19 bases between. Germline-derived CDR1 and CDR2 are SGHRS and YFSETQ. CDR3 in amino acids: CASSLGLGSSGINEKLFF. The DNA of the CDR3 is TGCGCCAGCAGCTTGGGCCTTGGTTCATCAGGGATTAATGAAAAACTGTTTTTT.

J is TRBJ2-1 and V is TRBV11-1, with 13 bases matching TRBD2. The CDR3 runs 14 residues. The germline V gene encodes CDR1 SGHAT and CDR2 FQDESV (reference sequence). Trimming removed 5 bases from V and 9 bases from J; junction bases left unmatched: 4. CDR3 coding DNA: TGTGCCAGCAGCCAGACTAGCGGGAGGAGTGAGCAGTTCTTC. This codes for CASSQTSGRSEQFF.

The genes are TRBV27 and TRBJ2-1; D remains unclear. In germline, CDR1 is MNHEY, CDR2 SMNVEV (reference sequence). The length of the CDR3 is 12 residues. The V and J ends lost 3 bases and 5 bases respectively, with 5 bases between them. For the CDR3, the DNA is TGTGCCAGCAGTTTCCGGGACAATGAGCAGTTCTTC. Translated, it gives CASSFRDNEQFF.

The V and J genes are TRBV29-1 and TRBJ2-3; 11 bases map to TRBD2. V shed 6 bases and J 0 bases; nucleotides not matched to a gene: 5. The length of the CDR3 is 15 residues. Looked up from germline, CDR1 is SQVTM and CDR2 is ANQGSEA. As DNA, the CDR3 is TGCAGCGTAATAGCGGGAGGGCGAAGCACAGATACGCAGTATTTT. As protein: CSVIAGGRSTDTQYF.

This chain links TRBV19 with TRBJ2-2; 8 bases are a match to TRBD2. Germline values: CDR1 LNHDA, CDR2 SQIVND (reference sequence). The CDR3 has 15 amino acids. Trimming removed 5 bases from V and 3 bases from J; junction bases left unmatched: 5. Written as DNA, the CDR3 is TGTGCCAGTAGTCTCGGGACTAGTCACACCGGGGAGCTGTTTTTT. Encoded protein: CASSLGTSHTGELFF. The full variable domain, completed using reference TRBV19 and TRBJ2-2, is DGGITQSPKYLFRKEGQNVTLSCEQNLNHDAMYWYRQDPGQGLRLIYYSQIVNDFQKGDIAEGYSVSREKKESFPLTVTSAQKNPTAFYLCASSLGTSHTGELFFGEGSRLTVL.

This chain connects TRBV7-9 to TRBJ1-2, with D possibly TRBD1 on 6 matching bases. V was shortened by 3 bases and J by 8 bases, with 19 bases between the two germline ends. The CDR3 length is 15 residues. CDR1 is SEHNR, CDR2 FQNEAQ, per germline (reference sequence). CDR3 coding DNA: TGTGCCAGCAGCTTCACACCGAGGGACACCTCCGGCTACACCTTC. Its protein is CASSFTPRDTSGYTF.

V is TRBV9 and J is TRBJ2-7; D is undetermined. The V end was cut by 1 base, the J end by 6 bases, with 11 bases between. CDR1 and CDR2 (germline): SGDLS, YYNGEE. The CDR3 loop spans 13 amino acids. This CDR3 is CASSVTLLGEQYF. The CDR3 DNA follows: TGTGCCAGCAGCGTAACCCTGTTAGGCGAGCAGTACTTC.

CDR3 amino acids: CASSMIGNTIYF. CDR3 DNA: TGTGCCAGTAGTATGATTGGAAACACCATATATTTT. The V gene is TRBV19, the J gene TRBJ1-3; no reliable D call. With 3 bases removed from V and 3 bases from J, the gap between germline ends came to 3 bases. The CDR3 runs 12 residues. CDR1 and CDR2 (germline): LNHDA, SQIVND (reference sequence).

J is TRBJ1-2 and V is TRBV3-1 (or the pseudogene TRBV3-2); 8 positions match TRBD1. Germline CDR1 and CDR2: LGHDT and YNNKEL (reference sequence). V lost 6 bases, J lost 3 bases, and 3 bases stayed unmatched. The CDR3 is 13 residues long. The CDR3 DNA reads TGTGCCAGCAGGGCGGGACAGGACTATGGCTACACCTTC. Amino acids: CASRAGQDYGYTF.

CDR3: CSASSVASNTEAFF. CDR3 DNA sequence: TGCAGTGCTAGTTCGGTAGCGTCGAACACTGAAGCTTTCTTT. The V and J genes are TRBV20-1 and TRBJ1-1; no reliable D call. Germline CDR1 is DFQATT and CDR2 is SNEGSKA (reference sequence). The CDR3 is made up of 14 amino acids. V was shortened by 3 bases and J by 1 base, with 12 bases between the two germline ends.

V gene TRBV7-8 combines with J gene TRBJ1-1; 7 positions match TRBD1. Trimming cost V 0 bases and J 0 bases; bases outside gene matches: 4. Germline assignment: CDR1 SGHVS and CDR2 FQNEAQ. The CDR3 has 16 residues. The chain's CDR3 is CASSLADRRMNTEAFF. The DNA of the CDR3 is TGTGCCAGCAGCTTAGCGGACAGGCGCATGAACACTGAAGCTTTCTTT.